The clone carrying this TCR beta chain was seen at least ten times. Its specificity is not known. This sample was taken from a study of molecular identifiers for immune sequencing clone quantification. Study-wide points: Clonotypes topping 20 RNA copies carried over 97% of effector molecules but under 1% of naive ones.

Germline loops: CDR1 MNHEY, CDR2 SVGEGT. The CDR3 has 16 amino acids. The V and J ends lost 4 bases and 1 base, in that order; junction bases with no gene match: 10. MiXCR was run by TCRdb on the PCR reads, yielding one entry per CDR3 protein. Of more than 95,000 distinct CDR3 sequences in the sample, roughly a quarter were seen once. The V call is TRBV6-2 or TRBV6-3, the J call TRBJ2-7, with 7 bases identical to TRBD1. The sequenced sample consisted of naive CD8+ T cells from blood, with Jurkat cell RNA spiked in. The subset: FACS-sorted CD8+CD4-CCR7+CD45RA+ naive T cells. The receptor was isolated from a human donor in good health. Some libraries in this study had Jurkat cell RNA spiked in. The DNA of the CDR3 is TGTGCCAGCAGTTCGATAGACAGGGTGACTTCCTACGAGCAGTACTTC. Its protein product is CASSSIDRVTSYEQYF.